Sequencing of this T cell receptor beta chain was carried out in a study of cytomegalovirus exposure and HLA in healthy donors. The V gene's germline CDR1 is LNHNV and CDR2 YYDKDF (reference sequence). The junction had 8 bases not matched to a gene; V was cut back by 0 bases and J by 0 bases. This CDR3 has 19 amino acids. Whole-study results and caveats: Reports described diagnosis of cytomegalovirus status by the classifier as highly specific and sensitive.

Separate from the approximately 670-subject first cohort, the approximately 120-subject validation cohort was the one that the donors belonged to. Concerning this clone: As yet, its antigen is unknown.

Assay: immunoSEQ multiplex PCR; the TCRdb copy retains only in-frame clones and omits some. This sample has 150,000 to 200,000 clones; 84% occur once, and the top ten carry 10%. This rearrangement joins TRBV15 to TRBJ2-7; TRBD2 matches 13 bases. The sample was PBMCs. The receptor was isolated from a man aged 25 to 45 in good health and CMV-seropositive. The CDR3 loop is CATSREPGLAGETSYEQYF. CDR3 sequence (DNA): TGTGCCACCAGCAGAGAACCCGGACTAGCGGGAGAAACCTCCTACGAGCAGTACTTC.